This TCR beta chain was captured in a study of control samples from healthy donors and cancer patients. Per the germline V gene, CDR1 is WSHSY and CDR2 is SAAADI. V trimming: 10 bases; J trimming: 6 bases; junction bases outside the gene matches: 9. The CDR3 totals 13 residues. Measured with immunoSEQ multiplex PCR; TCRdb has only the in-frame clones, and not every one. This sample has fewer than 200,000 clones, with just over 90% found just once. This receptor was taken from a man in his thirties or forties in good health. The chain uses TRBV10-2 and TRBJ2-3; 8 nucleotides match TRBD1. The material sequenced was blood. As DNA, the CDR3 is TGCGCCACCGGACAGGGAGGTTGGGATACGCAGTATTTT. Its protein is CATGQGGWDTQYF.